This TCR beta chain was found in a study of cytomegalovirus exposure and HLA in healthy donors. Overall study: Roughly 180 million T cells yielded under 130 million unique TCR beta sequences in earlier analysis.

PCR involved 60 Vbeta and 13 Jbeta primers. This table comes from immunoSEQ multiplex PCR, and its TCRdb copy is limited to in-frame clones, with some not included. The profile shows around 130,000 clones, roughly 80% of them singletons. CDR3 size: 12 residues. The germline gives CDR1 MNHNS, CDR2 SASEGT. V was shortened by 6 bases and J by 4 bases, with 8 bases between the two germline ends. Study outcomes and limitations: Associated with cytomegalovirus, according to the listing, were 150 to 200 TCR beta chains.

Comments on this clone: Its antigen remains unknown.

This clonotype was obtained from a girl aged 2 to 9 in good health and CMV-seronegative. The sequenced material came from PBMCs. The J gene is TRBJ2-3, the V gene TRBV6-1, with D possibly matching TRBD2 (5 bases). The CDR3 region has the DNA TGTGCCAGCAGCGTACTAGCAGATACGCAGTATTTT. Translation: CASSVLADTQYF.